The 4 T cell receptor beta chains in this list originate from one sample, sequenced in a study of CD8 T cells in Susac syndrome. An amount of RNA that ranged from about 0.45 to 1 ug was reverse transcribed with random hexamers. TCRdb re-analysed the immunoSEQ multiplex PCR reads in MiXCR, keeping a single row per CDR3 protein. The data show about 2,000 distinct CDR3 sequences, around 63% seen once. Memory subsets for TEMRA sorting were set by CD27 and CD45RA. Input material: CD8+ TEMRA cells from PBMCs. The subset here: FACS-sorted terminally differentiated effector memory CD8+ T cells re-expressing CD45RA (CD8+ TEMRA). Receptors were obtained from a human donor with Susac syndrome.

The rearrangement links TRBV15 to TRBJ2-3, with TRBD2 matching 10 bases. This CDR3 spans 21 amino acids. Per the germline V gene, CDR1 is LNHNV and CDR2 is YYDKDF (reference sequence). V shed 5 bases and J 0 bases; nucleotides not matched to a gene: 20. This chain's CDR3 is CATSGTSPGITSGTSTDTQYF. The CDR3 nucleotides are TGTGCCACCAGCGGAACCAGCCCCGGGATTACTAGCGGGACTAGCACAGATACGCAGTATTTT.

This chain joins TRBV7-3 and TRBJ1-5; D is unclear. In germline, CDR1 is SGHTA, CDR2 FQGTGA. The CDR3 length is 16 residues. Trimming stripped 1 base from V and 1 base from J, with 11 bases between. In DNA, the CDR3 is TGTGCCAGCAGCTTAAGAGAACGGGAGAGCAATCAGCCCCAGCATTTT. This translates into CASSLRERESNQPQHF.

This clonotype turned up a few times. This sequence joins TRBV4-1 and TRBJ2-1; no clear D. This CDR3 is built from 13 residues. The germline gives CDR1 MGHRA, CDR2 YSYEKL. V was trimmed by 0 bases and J by 4 bases, leaving 4 bases between them. The CDR3 nucleotides read TGCGCCAGCAGCCAAGATCTGTACAATGAGCAGTTCTTC. Translating gives CASSQDLYNEQFF.

This clonotype was seen a few times. This chain uses TRBV11-2 with TRBJ2-1, with 10 nucleotides matching TRBD1. The CDR3 has 16 amino acids. CDR1 SGHAT and CDR2 FQNNGV come from the germline V gene. With V trimmed by 5 bases and J by 3 bases, 7 bases remained unmatched. In DNA, the CDR3 is TGTGCCAGCAGCACCCGGGACAGGGGAAGCTACAATGAGCAGTTCTTC. As protein: CASSTRDRGSYNEQFF.